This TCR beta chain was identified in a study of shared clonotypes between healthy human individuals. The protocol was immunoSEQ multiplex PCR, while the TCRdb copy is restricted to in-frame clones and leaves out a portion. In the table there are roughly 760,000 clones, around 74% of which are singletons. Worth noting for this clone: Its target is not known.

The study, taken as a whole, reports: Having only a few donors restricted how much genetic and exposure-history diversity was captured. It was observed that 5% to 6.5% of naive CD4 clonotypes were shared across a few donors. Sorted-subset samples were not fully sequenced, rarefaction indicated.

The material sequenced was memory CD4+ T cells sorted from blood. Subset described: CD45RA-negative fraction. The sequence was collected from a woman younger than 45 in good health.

CDR3 amino acids: CAISEGTSATNEKLFF. The DNA for the CDR3 is TGTGCCATCAGTGAGGGGACTTCAGCAACTAATGAAAAACTGTTTTTT. This chain connects TRBV10-3 to TRBJ1-4; a possible D gene is TRBD1 (5 bases). With 2 bases removed from V and 0 bases from J, the gap between germline ends came to 10 bases. This CDR3 is built from 16 residues. CDR1 and CDR2 (germline): ENHRY, SYGVKD.